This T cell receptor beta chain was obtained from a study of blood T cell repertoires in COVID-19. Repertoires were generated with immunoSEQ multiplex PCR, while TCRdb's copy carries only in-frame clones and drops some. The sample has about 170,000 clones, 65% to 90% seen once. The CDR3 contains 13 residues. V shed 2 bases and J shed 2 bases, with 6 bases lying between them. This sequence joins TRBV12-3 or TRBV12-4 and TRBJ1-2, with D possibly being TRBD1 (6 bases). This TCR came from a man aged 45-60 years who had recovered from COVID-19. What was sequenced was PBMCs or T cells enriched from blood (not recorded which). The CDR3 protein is CASSLTGNYGYTF. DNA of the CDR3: TGTGCCAGCAGTTTAACAGGGAACTATGGCTACACCTTC.